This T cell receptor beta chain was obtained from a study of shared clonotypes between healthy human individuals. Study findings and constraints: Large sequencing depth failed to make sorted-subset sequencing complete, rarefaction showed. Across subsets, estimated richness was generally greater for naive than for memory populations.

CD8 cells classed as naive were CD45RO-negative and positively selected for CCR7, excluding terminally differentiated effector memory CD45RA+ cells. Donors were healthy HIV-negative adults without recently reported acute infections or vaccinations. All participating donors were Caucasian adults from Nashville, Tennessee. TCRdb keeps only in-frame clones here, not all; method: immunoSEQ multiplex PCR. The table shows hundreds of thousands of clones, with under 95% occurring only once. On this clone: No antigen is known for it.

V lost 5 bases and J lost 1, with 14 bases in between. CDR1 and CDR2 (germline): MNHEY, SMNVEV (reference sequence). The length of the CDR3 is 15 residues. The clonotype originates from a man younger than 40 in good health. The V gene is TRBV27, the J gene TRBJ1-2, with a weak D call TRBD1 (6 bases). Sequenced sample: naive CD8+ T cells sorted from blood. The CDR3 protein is CASSPGVGGNYGYTF. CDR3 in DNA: TGTGCCAGCAGTCCCGGCGTAGGGGGTAACTATGGCTACACCTTC.